The 7 T cell receptor beta chains listed next were all sequenced from one sample in a study of cytomegalovirus exposure and HLA in healthy donors. Assay: immunoSEQ multiplex PCR; the TCRdb copy retains only in-frame clones and omits some. The table shows 100,000 to 150,000 clones, with approximately 88% occurring only once. Sequencing was done on a sample of PBMCs. These TCRs come from a woman aged 18-29 years in good health and CMV-seronegative.

The CDR3: CASSRRGNNEQFF. CDR3 bases: TGTGCCAGTAGCCGGCGGGGAAACAATGAGCAGTTCTTC. V and J are TRBV19 and TRBJ2-1; the D gene is possibly TRBD2 (6 bases). The CDR3 has 13 amino acids. Deletions cut 6 bases from V and 5 bases from J, with 11 bases between. Germline V CDR1 and CDR2: LNHDA, SQIVND (reference sequence).

V is TRBV10-2 and J is TRBJ2-2, with 14 bases lining up with TRBD2. V lost 4 bases to trimming and J lost 4 bases; unmatched junction nucleotides: 11. The CDR3 has 19 residues. In germline, CDR1 is WSHSY, CDR2 SAAADI. CDR3 coding DNA: TGCGCCAGCAGTGCCCCATGGGGACTAGCGGGAGTATCCACCGGGGAGCTGTTTTTT. Its translation is CASSAPWGLAGVSTGELFF.

The V and J genes are TRBV6-5 and TRBJ1-1; 7 bases agree with TRBD1. V was pared by 0 bases and J by 8 bases, with 3 bases of the junction left unmatched. This CDR3 comprises 13 residues. The germline V gene encodes CDR1 MNHEY and CDR2 SVGAGI. This CDR3 reads CASSYSKQGEAFF. In DNA form, the CDR3 reads TGTGCCAGCAGTTACTCTAAACAGGGGGAAGCTTTCTTT.

CDR3 in DNA: TGCGCCAGCAATTTGGGGGGTATGAATGAAAAACTGTTTTTT. This translates into CASNLGGMNEKLFF. The chain uses TRBV5-1 and TRBJ1-4; possibly TRBD1 for D (5 bases). This CDR3 is 14 amino acids long. V dropped 6 bases and J dropped 5 bases, with 14 bases sitting between them. Germline assignment: CDR1 SGHRS and CDR2 YFSETQ. The whole variable domain, filled in from reference TRBV5-1 and TRBJ1-4, reads KAGVTQTPRYLIKTRGQQVTLSCSPISGHRSVSWYQQTPGQGLQFLFEYFSETQRNKGNFPGRFSGRQFSNSRSEMNVSTLELGDSALYLCASNLGGMNEKLFFGSGTQLSVL.

Only a few counts were recorded for this clone. The V call is TRBV18, the J call TRBJ1-5, with D unclear. The CDR3 spans 13 residues. CDR1 and CDR2 from the germline V gene are KGHSH and LQKENI. The V end lost 5 bases, the J end lost 8 bases, and 13 bases lay between the germline ends. The CDR3 bases are TGTGCCAGCTCAGCGGCCGCTAAAGAGCCCCAGCATTTT. It is translated as CASSAAAKEPQHF. The whole variable domain, remainder taken from reference TRBV18 and TRBJ1-5, is NAGVMQNPRHLVRRRGQEARLRCSPMKGHSHVYWYRQLPEEGLKFMVYLQKENIIDESGMPKERFSAEFPKEGPSILRIQQVVRGDSAAYFCASSAAAKEPQHFGDGTRLSIL.

The V gene is TRBV11-3, the J gene TRBJ2-7; TRBD2 might be the D (5 bases). V lost 3 bases, J lost 5 bases, and 8 bases lay in between. CDR3 length equals 12 residues. Germline V gene sequence: CDR1 SGHNT, CDR2 YENEEA. CDR3 loop: CASSLLRDEQYF. CDR3 sequence (DNA): TGTGCCAGCAGCTTGCTGAGGGACGAGCAGTACTTC.

The rearrangement links TRBV7-2 to TRBJ2-7, with D possibly being TRBD2 (5 bases). Germline CDR1 SGHTA, CDR2 FQGNSA. The CDR3 is 13 amino acids. Deletions cut 1 base from V and 6 bases from J, with 10 bases between. The CDR3 DNA follows: TGTGCCAGCAGCTTAGTGAGGGAATCCGAGCAGTACTTC. As protein: CASSLVRESEQYF.